Below are 26 T cell receptor beta chains sequenced from a single sample in a study of Tregs in tolerant kidney transplant recipients. Profiling relied on immunoSEQ multiplex PCR, and the TCRdb table lists in-frame clones only, not all of them. The sample holds approximately 75,000 clones, 85% to 95% seen once. This material consisted of Tregs from blood, taken before the transplant. These receptors came from a human donor who received a combined kidney and bone marrow transplant.

The rearrangement links TRBV29-1 to TRBJ2-2; 13 positions match TRBD2. CDR1 and CDR2 (germline): SQVTM, ANQGSEA. The CDR3 contains 16 residues. The V gene end was trimmed by 3 bases and the J gene end by 0 bases; junction bases not matched to a gene: 1. CDR3 nucleotide sequence: TGCAGCGTTGACGGACTAGCGGGAGCGAACACCGGGGAGCTGTTTTTT. Translated, it gives CSVDGLAGANTGELFF.

The chain employs TRBV27 and TRBJ1-3; D not resolved. This CDR3 is built from 16 residues. From germline, CDR1 is MNHEY and CDR2 SMNVEV (reference sequence). V lost 1 base and J lost 0, with 10 bases in between. The CDR3 nucleotides read TGTGCCAGCAGTTTATGGCAGCCCAGCTCTGGAAACACCATATATTTT. It yields the protein CASSLWQPSSGNTIYF.

V and J are TRBV19 and TRBJ2-3, with a possible D match to TRBD1 (6 bases). The germline CDR1 and CDR2 sequences are LNHDA and SQIVND (reference sequence). This CDR3 comprises 14 residues. V was clipped by 6 bases and J by 3 bases, with 13 bases between them. CDR3 sequence reads: CASRPFRGTDTQYF. In DNA, the CDR3 is TGTGCCAGTAGGCCATTCAGGGGTACAGATACGCAGTATTTT.

The rearrangement links TRBV7-2 to TRBJ2-7, with TRBD1 as a possible D gene (5 bases). V was shortened by 5 bases and J by 2 bases, with 7 bases between the two germline ends. Per the germline V gene, CDR1 is SGHTA and CDR2 is FQGNSA. This CDR3 is 12 amino acids long. CDR3 bases: TGTGCCAGCAGCCGGACACCCTACGAGCAGTACTTC. Its translation: CASSRTPYEQYF.

The CDR3, as DNA: TGTGCCAGCAGCCTTCAGGGTTCTGACACTGAAGCTTTCTTT. Protein sequence: CASSLQGSDTEAFF. The chain links TRBV7-9 to TRBJ1-1, with D possibly matching TRBD1 (5 bases). The CDR3 totals 14 residues. Looked up from germline, CDR1 is SEHNR and CDR2 is FQNEAQ (reference sequence). V lost 5 bases and J 3 bases, leaving 13 bases between the germline ends. The entire variable domain, with the rest obtained from reference TRBV7-9 and TRBJ1-1, is as follows: DTGVSQNPRHKITKRGQNVTFRCDPISEHNRLYWYRQTLGQGPEFLTYFQNEAQLEKSRLLSDRFSAERPKGSFSTLEIQRTEQGDSAMYLCASSLQGSDTEAFFGQGTRLTVV.

The CDR3 nucleotides read TGTGCCAGCAGTCCCACCCCCTTGACAGATACCTACGAGCAGTACTTC. This translates into CASSPTPLTDTYEQYF. V and J are TRBV27 and TRBJ2-7, with a weak D call TRBD1 (5 bases). This CDR3 region has 16 residues. The germline V gene has CDR1 MNHEY and CDR2 SMNVEV (reference sequence). V gave up 5 bases and J gave up 2 bases, with 19 bases separating them.

The rearrangement uses TRBV20-1 and TRBJ2-7, with D tentatively TRBD1 (5 bases). V shed 6 bases and J shed 5 bases, with 11 bases lying between them. The CDR3 sequence is 11 residues long. The germline gives CDR1 DFQATT, CDR2 SNEGSKA (reference sequence). The CDR3 spells CSAIDSHEQYF. The CDR3 DNA follows: TGCAGTGCCATCGACAGCCACGAGCAGTACTTC.

V is TRBV7-8 and J is TRBJ2-3; D is unresolved. The germline V and J ends were trimmed by 1 base and 3 bases, with 8 bases remaining between them. The CDR3 sequence is 14 residues long. CDR1 is SGHVS, CDR2 FQNEAQ, per germline. CDR3 in amino acids: CASSLVWETDTQYF. CDR3 sequence (DNA): TGTGCCAGCAGCTTAGTGTGGGAAACAGATACGCAGTATTTT.

The rearrangement uses TRBV30 and TRBJ2-1; 11 positions match TRBD2. The CDR3 runs to 13 residues. Germline V CDR1 and CDR2: GTSNPN, SVGIG (reference sequence). V gave up 8 bases and J gave up 8 bases; unmatched junction bases: 8. The CDR3 region has the DNA TGTGCCGGATCCGGGACTAGCGGACATGAGCAGTTCTTC. Its protein product is CAGSGTSGHEQFF. The full variable domain, its missing parts supplied by reference TRBV30 and TRBJ2-1, is SQTIHQWPATLVQPVGSPLSLECTVEGTSNPNLYWYRQAAGRGLQLLFYSVGIGQISSEVPQNLSASRPQDRQFILSSKKLLLSDSGFYLCAGSGTSGHEQFFGPGTRLTVL.

The rearrangement uses TRBV5-1 and TRBJ1-1; 8 bases agree with TRBD1. Trimming cost V 3 bases and J 1 base; bases outside gene matches: 5. Per the germline V gene, CDR1 is SGHRS and CDR2 is YFSETQ. This CDR3 has 15 amino acids. The CDR3 region is CASSSGGTGNTEAFF. For the CDR3, the DNA is TGCGCCAGCAGCTCCGGGGGGACAGGGAACACTGAAGCTTTCTTT.

This rearrangement joins TRBV7-2 to TRBJ2-5; 7 bases agree with TRBD1. The CDR3 has 13 residues. J was trimmed by 4 bases and V by 6 bases; bases with no gene match: 5. Germline V gene lookup returns CDR1 SGHTA and CDR2 FQGNSA. For the CDR3, the DNA is TGTGCCAGCAGGTTGACAGGGAGAGAGACCCAGTACTTC. Amino acid sequence: CASRLTGRETQYF.

The rearrangement uses TRBV7-9 and TRBJ2-2; D ambiguous. The CDR3 is made up of 14 amino acids. Germline V gives CDR1 SEHNR, CDR2 FQNEAQ (reference sequence). The V gene lost 6 bases and the J gene lost 2 bases, with 10 bases spanning the gap. This CDR3 reads CASSLLGNTGELFF. The CDR3, as DNA: TGTGCCAGCAGTTTACTTGGAAACACCGGGGAGCTGTTTTTT.

The rearrangement joins TRBV11-2 to TRBJ2-1; TRBD2 aligns across 7 bases. With V trimmed by 1 base and J by 2 bases, 14 bases remained unmatched. The germline CDR1 and CDR2 sequences are SGHAT and FQNNGV. This CDR3 is built from 19 residues. CDR3 coding DNA: TGTGCCAGCAGCTTAGCAAGGCGTGGGTGGCGGGAGCCCTACAATGAGCAGTTCTTC. Translating it yields CASSLARRGWREPYNEQFF.

This chain joins TRBV19 and TRBJ2-2; 9 positions match TRBD2. This CDR3 contains 17 residues. Germline V gene sequence: CDR1 LNHDA, CDR2 SQIVND (reference sequence). The V segment lost 5 bases and the J segment 5 bases; nucleotides outside the gene matches: 12. The CDR3 DNA is TGTGCCAGTAGTTCCGGACCAACTAGCGGGCAAACCGGGGAGCTGTTTTTT. Its translation: CASSSGPTSGQTGELFF.

The gene calls are TRBV7-9 and TRBJ1-4; 8 bases are a match to TRBD1. The V gene end was trimmed by 5 bases and the J gene end by 6 bases; junction bases not matched to a gene: 5. There are 14 residues in the CDR3. Germline V gene lookup returns CDR1 SEHNR and CDR2 FQNEAQ (reference sequence). CDR3 protein: CASSLDRGYEKLFF. The CDR3 region has the DNA TGTGCCAGCAGCCTCGACAGGGGTTATGAAAAACTGTTTTTT. Full variable domain (missing parts from reference TRBV7-9 and TRBJ1-4): DTGVSQNPRHKITKRGQNVTFRCDPISEHNRLYWYRQTLGQGPEFLTYFQNEAQLEKSRLLSDRFSAERPKGSFSTLEIQRTEQGDSAMYLCASSLDRGYEKLFFGSGTQLSVL.

The chain uses TRBV6-1 and TRBJ2-7; D gene unclear. The CDR3 totals 11 residues. Germline lookup yields CDR1 MNHNS and CDR2 SASEGT. Trimming took off 1 base at V and 13 bases at J, with 11 bases between the two ends. Here the CDR3 reads CASSEDARRYF. In DNA, the CDR3 is TGTGCCAGCAGTGAAGATGCCCGCCGTTACTTC.

This rearrangement joins TRBV7-9 to TRBJ2-7, with 10 bases matching TRBD2. Germline CDR1 is SEHNR and CDR2 is FQNEAQ (reference sequence). V trimming: 5 bases; J trimming: 5 bases; junction bases outside the gene matches: 12. CDR3 length equals 16 residues. The CDR3 spells CASSEISASGRHEQYF. CDR3 DNA sequence: TGTGCCAGCAGCGAGATTTCGGCTAGCGGGAGACACGAGCAGTACTTC.

This sequence joins TRBV19 and TRBJ1-4, with TRBD1 identical over 8 bases. The germline gives CDR1 LNHDA, CDR2 SQIVND (reference sequence). The CDR3 spans 13 residues. V trimming: 6 bases; J trimming: 7 bases; junction bases outside the gene matches: 4. The CDR3 sequence is CASRGTGSEKLFF. DNA of the CDR3: TGTGCCAGTAGAGGGACAGGTTCTGAAAAACTGTTTTTT.

The chain is built from TRBV19 and TRBJ2-5, with D perhaps matching TRBD1 (5 bases). The J call is in doubt because the DNA end fits TRBJ2-7 better. Germline CDR1 reads LNHDA; CDR2 reads SQIVND (reference sequence). This CDR3 has 16 amino acids. The CDR3: CASSHRGRPSTYEQYF. The DNA of the CDR3 is TGTGCCAGTAGCCATAGGGGCAGACCATCGACCTACGAGCAGTACTTC.

The genes are TRBV25-1 and TRBJ2-2; 8 bases agree with TRBD1. The junction had 2 bases not matched to a gene; V was cut back by 7 bases and J by 4 bases. Germline assignment: CDR1 MGHDK and CDR2 SYGVNS. The CDR3 is 13 amino acids. CDR3 in amino acids: CASTQGATGELFF. DNA for the CDR3: TGTGCCAGCACTCAGGGGGCCACCGGGGAGCTGTTTTTT.

The chain has TRBV7-2 and TRBJ1-2; D unclear. In germline, CDR1 is SGHTA, CDR2 FQGNSA. The CDR3 covers 13 residues. Trimming removed 3 bases at V and 5 bases at J, with 10 bases between. The CDR3 here is CASSLQSTYGYTF. The CDR3 coding sequence is TGTGCCAGCAGCTTGCAGTCTACTTATGGCTACACCTTC.

CDR3: CASRGSNEKLFF. The CDR3 DNA is TGTGCCAGCAGGGGTTCAAATGAAAAACTGTTTTTT. J is TRBJ1-4 and V is TRBV2; D not certain. The CDR3 consists of 12 residues. V shed 6 bases and J shed 5 bases, with 7 bases lying between them. Germline assignment: CDR1 SNHLY and CDR2 FYNNEI.

V gene TRBV10-3 combines with J gene TRBJ1-1; D perhaps matches TRBD1 (6 bases). Trimming shortened V by 4 bases and J by 1 base, and 13 bases separated the two germline ends. Germline V lookup: CDR1 ENHRY, CDR2 SYGVKD. CDR3 size: 15 residues. CDR3 amino acids: CAISGGRTENTEAFF. CDR3 bases: TGTGCCATCAGTGGAGGGAGGACAGAGAACACTGAAGCTTTCTTT.

CDR3 nucleotide sequence: TGTGCCATCAGTGGGGACAGTCTGACTAGCGGGATGACAGATACGCAGTATTTT. Protein sequence: CAISGDSLTSGMTDTQYF. The genes are TRBV10-3 and TRBJ2-3; 11 bases are shared with TRBD2. J lost 3 bases, V lost 4 bases, and 12 bases had no gene match. The CDR3 spans 18 residues. Looked up from germline, CDR1 is ENHRY and CDR2 is SYGVKD.

This clone has only one observation. The genes are TRBV7-8 and TRBJ1-3, with 7 bases fitting TRBD1. Germline CDR1 is SGHVS and CDR2 is FQNEAQ. Germline trimming cut 5 bases from V and 1 base from J; bases unmatched to any gene: 11. This CDR3 comprises 17 residues. The chain's CDR3 is CASSARGAVGSGNTIYF. CDR3 in DNA: TGTGCCAGCAGCGCCAGGGGGGCCGTGGGTTCTGGAAACACCATATATTTT.

The chain joins TRBV2 to TRBJ2-2; D is possibly TRBD2 (5 bases). Germline CDR1 and CDR2: SNHLY and FYNNEI. There are 15 residues in the CDR3. Trimming removed 8 bases at V and 6 bases at J, with 19 bases between. CDR3 nucleotides: TGTGCCAGCCGGTTGAGGGCGGGCGGGCCCGGGGAGCTGTTTTTT. Translation gives CASRLRAGGPGELFF.